This T cell receptor beta chain appears in the sequencing data of a study of blood T cells in healthy people across ages. A sample-barcoded 5' primer and a J-beta primer mix were used in a second PCR of roughly 7 to 12 cycles. Every cDNA molecule bore a tag from a template-switch adaptor containing 12 random nucleotides. In TCRdb, the 5' RACE reads were re-called with MiXCR into one record per CDR3 protein. The data contain 1.5 million to 2 million distinct CDR3 sequences, 28% of them seen just once; the ten biggest clones take up about 7.7%. CDR1 is SEHNR and CDR2 is FQNEAQ in the germline V gene (reference sequence). V was pared by 1 base and J by 0 bases, with 9 bases between. This CDR3 comprises 15 residues. In this sample, this clonotype turned up many times.

The TCR comes from a woman between 25 and 40 years old in good health. The gene calls are TRBV7-9 and TRBJ2-5; D remains ambiguous. The source material was blood. For the CDR3, the DNA is TGTGCCAGCAGCTTAGGTACCCCCTACCAAGAGACCCAGTACTTC. Its protein is CASSLGTPYQETQYF.